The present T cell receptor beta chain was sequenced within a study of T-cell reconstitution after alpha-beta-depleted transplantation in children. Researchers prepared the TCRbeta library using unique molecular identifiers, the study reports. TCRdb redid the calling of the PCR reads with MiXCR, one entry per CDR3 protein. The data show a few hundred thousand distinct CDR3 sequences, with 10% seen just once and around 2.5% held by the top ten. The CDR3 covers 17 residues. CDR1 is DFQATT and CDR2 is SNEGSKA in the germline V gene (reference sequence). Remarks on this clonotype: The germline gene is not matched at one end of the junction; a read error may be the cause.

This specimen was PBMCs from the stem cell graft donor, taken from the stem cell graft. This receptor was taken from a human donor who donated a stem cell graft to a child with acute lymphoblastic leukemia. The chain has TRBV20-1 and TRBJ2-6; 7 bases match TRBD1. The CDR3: CSASAGTASSGANGLTF. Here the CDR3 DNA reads TGCAGTGCTAGCGCCGGGACAGCGAGCTCTGGGGCCAACGGCCTGACTTTC.